The 9 T cell receptor beta chains below were found in one sample sequenced in a study of shared clonotypes between healthy human individuals. Profiling relied on immunoSEQ multiplex PCR, and the TCRdb table lists in-frame clones only, not all of them. The repertoire includes about half a million clones, approximately 71% of them detected once, and 9.5% to 15% sits in the top ten. Sequenced sample: PBMCs. Every receptor here comes from a woman aged 40 to 49 in good health. Some clones in this sample may be carry-over from other donors' samples.

The chain combines TRBV7-2 with TRBJ2-3, with TRBD1 matching over 8 bases. This CDR3 has 14 amino acids. Trimming at V came to 5 bases and at J to 4 bases, leaving 5 bases not matched to a gene. From germline, CDR1 is SGHTA and CDR2 FQGNSA. In DNA, the CDR3 is TGTGCCAGCAGCCTGGGACAGGAGGCAGATACGCAGTATTTT. It yields the protein CASSLGQEADTQYF.

The chain joins TRBV27 to TRBJ2-7; possibly TRBD1 for D (5 bases). V gave up 6 bases and J gave up 3 bases, with 18 bases separating them. This CDR3 is 15 amino acids long. Germline CDR1 is MNHEY and CDR2 is SMNVEV (reference sequence). The CDR3 nucleotides are TGTGCCAGCAGCCGAGGACACCCCCTAGACTACGAGCAGTACTTC. Translating it yields CASSRGHPLDYEQYF.

The chain recombines TRBV7-8 with TRBJ1-3, with a tentative D call TRBD1 (6 bases). Trimming pared 5 bases from V and 0 bases from J, leaving 11 bases between. This CDR3 comprises 15 residues. Germline loops: CDR1 SGHVS, CDR2 FQNEAQ. The CDR3 DNA is TGTGCCAGCAGCCCAGGGGCTAGCTCTGGAAACACCATATATTTT. Amino acid sequence: CASSPGASSGNTIYF. Filled out from reference TRBV7-8 and TRBJ1-3, the complete variable domain reads GAGVSQSPRYKVAKRGQDVALRCDPISGHVSLFWYQQALGQGPEFLTYFQNEAQLDKSGLPSDRFFAERPEGSVSTLKIQRTQQEDSAVYLCASSPGASSGNTIYFGEGSWLTVV.

This chain links TRBV30 with TRBJ1-3; no definite D call. V was pared by 0 bases and J by 0 bases, with 12 bases between. CDR3 size: 16 residues. In germline, CDR1 is GTSNPN, CDR2 SVGIG (reference sequence). Written as DNA, the CDR3 is TGTGCCTGGAGTGTACGTGGCGGTTTCTCTGGAAACACCATATATTTT. Amino acid sequence: CAWSVRGGFSGNTIYF.

The J gene is TRBJ2-1, the V gene TRBV5-4; D is perhaps TRBD1 (6 bases). The V and J ends lost 7 bases and 2 bases respectively, with 16 bases between them. The germline V gene encodes CDR1 SGHNT and CDR2 YYREEE (reference sequence). The CDR3 runs to 15 residues. The CDR3: CASSRRDKPYNEQFF. Written as DNA, the CDR3 is TGTGCCAGCTCCCGCCGGGACAAACCCTACAATGAGCAGTTCTTC.

V and J are TRBV10-3 and TRBJ2-7; D may be TRBD1 (6 bases). V was shortened by 6 bases and J by 2 bases, with 20 bases between the two germline ends. Germline CDR1 is ENHRY and CDR2 is SYGVKD. This CDR3 comprises 16 residues. CDR3 sequence reads: CAISSATTTGTYEQYF. CDR3 sequence (DNA): TGTGCCATCAGCAGCGCTACGACGACAGGTACCTACGAGCAGTACTTC.

CDR3 nucleotide sequence: TGCGCCAGCAGCCCCGGGGACAGGAACACCGGGGAGCTGTTTTTT. The encoded protein is CASSPGDRNTGELFF. The chain joins TRBV5-1 to TRBJ2-2; 7 nucleotides match TRBD1. The CDR3 extends over 15 amino acids. Germline-derived CDR1 and CDR2 are SGHRS and YFSETQ. The trim removed 4 bases at V and 1 base at J, leaving 4 bases unmatched.

The chain uses TRBV28 and TRBJ2-7, with TRBD2 as a possible D gene (6 bases). Germline loops: CDR1 MDHEN, CDR2 SYDVKM. The germline V and J ends were trimmed by 3 bases and 3 bases, with 15 bases remaining between them. This CDR3 is 15 amino acids long. CDR3 coding DNA: TGTGCCAGCAGTTTGGAGGGAAAAACTCTCTACGAGCAGTACTTC. Translating it yields CASSLEGKTLYEQYF.

This clone showed up just once. The gene calls are TRBV10-2 and TRBJ1-2, with D tentatively TRBD1 (5 bases). The CDR3 totals 16 residues. Germline V gene sequence: CDR1 WSHSY, CDR2 SAAADI. The V gene lost 0 bases and the J gene lost 1 base, with 12 bases spanning the gap. The CDR3 spells CASSESRQTINYGYTF. Here the CDR3 DNA reads TGCGCCAGCAGTGAGTCGCGACAGACCATTAACTATGGCTACACCTTC.